These 4 T cell receptor beta chains were sequenced from one sample in a study of blood T cell repertoires in COVID-19. The protocol was immunoSEQ multiplex PCR, while the TCRdb copy is restricted to in-frame clones and leaves out a portion. The sample yields 200,000 to 300,000 clones, 88% seen once. The sample comprised peripheral blood. All receptors derive from a man aged 60 to 75 who had recovered from COVID-19.

To note about this clone: At one boundary the junction diverges from the germline segment, which might be a read error. The genes are TRBV7-7 and TRBJ2-1; TRBD1 is a possible D gene (5 bases). The CDR3 length is 14 residues. Germline V gene lookup returns CDR1 SSHAT and CDR2 FNYEAQ (reference sequence). DNA for the CDR3: TGTGCTAGCAGCCCCCCAGGGCGCATGGAGGAGCAGTTCTTC. This gives the protein CASSPPGRMEEQFF.

The chain uses TRBV5-1 and TRBJ1-2, with D tentatively TRBD1 (5 bases). V was cut by 6 bases and J by 3 bases, with 15 bases left in between. The CDR3 loop spans 14 amino acids. From germline, CDR1 is SGHRS and CDR2 YFSETQ. The CDR3 DNA reads as TGCGCCAGCACCTATGCGGGGGGGTACTATGGCTACACCTTC. Translation gives CASTYAGGYYGYTF.

The chain couples TRBV5-1 to TRBJ2-3; TRBD1 might be the D (6 bases). Per germline, CDR1 SGHRS and CDR2 YFSETQ. This CDR3 is built from 17 residues. The germline V and J ends were trimmed by 0 bases and 0 bases, with 14 bases remaining between them. The CDR3 DNA sequence: TGCGCCAGCAGCTTGGGCCCAGCAGGGGCGAGCACAGATACGCAGTATTTT. Translating it yields CASSLGPAGASTDTQYF.

This chain uses TRBV5-5 with TRBJ2-5, with D tentatively TRBD1 (6 bases). CDR1 and CDR2 from the germline V gene are SGHKS and YYEKEE (reference sequence). V lost 3 bases and J 2 bases, leaving 17 bases between the germline ends. CDR3 length: 16 amino acids. The CDR3, as DNA: TGTGCCAGCAGCTCCACGCCGACAGGATCTCAAGAGACCCAGTACTTC. Its translation: CASSSTPTGSQETQYF.